What follows are 2 T cell receptor beta chains derived from one specimen sequenced in a study of T cells after posttransplantation cyclophosphamide. Cyclophosphamide on days +3 and +4 followed busulfan-fludarabine conditioning and a marrow graft. Measured with immunoSEQ multiplex PCR; TCRdb has only the in-frame clones, and not every one. The sample includes roughly 17,000 clones, roughly 80% of them seen just once. Sequences were derived from CD8+ T cells sorted from PBMCs, sampled 1,900 to 2,000 days after a stem cell transplant with posttransplant cyclophosphamide. These receptors were taken from a female patient between 35 and 55 years old who received an allogeneic stem cell transplant from a related donor, was CMV-positive, and had no GVHD. Some T cells may originate from the graft donor.

This clone was detected a few times. The chain combines TRBV5-1 with TRBJ1-6, with TRBD1 identical over 7 bases. Germline lookup yields CDR1 SGHRS and CDR2 YFSETQ. This CDR3 is built from 15 residues. V shed 4 bases and J 7 bases; nucleotides not matched to a gene: 8. CDR3 region: CASSTSGQENSPLHF. Written as DNA, the CDR3 is TGCGCCAGCAGCACCTCAGGACAGGAAAATTCACCCCTCCACTTT.

This clone occurred a few times. This chain uses TRBV7-3 with TRBJ2-1, with D perhaps matching TRBD2 (5 bases). Germline V lookup: CDR1 SGHTA, CDR2 FQGTGA. V gave up 2 bases and J gave up 6 bases, with 8 bases separating them. This CDR3 region has 13 residues. CDR3 amino acids: CASSLLAFNEQFF. The CDR3 region has the DNA TGTGCCAGCAGCTTACTAGCTTTCAATGAGCAGTTCTTC.